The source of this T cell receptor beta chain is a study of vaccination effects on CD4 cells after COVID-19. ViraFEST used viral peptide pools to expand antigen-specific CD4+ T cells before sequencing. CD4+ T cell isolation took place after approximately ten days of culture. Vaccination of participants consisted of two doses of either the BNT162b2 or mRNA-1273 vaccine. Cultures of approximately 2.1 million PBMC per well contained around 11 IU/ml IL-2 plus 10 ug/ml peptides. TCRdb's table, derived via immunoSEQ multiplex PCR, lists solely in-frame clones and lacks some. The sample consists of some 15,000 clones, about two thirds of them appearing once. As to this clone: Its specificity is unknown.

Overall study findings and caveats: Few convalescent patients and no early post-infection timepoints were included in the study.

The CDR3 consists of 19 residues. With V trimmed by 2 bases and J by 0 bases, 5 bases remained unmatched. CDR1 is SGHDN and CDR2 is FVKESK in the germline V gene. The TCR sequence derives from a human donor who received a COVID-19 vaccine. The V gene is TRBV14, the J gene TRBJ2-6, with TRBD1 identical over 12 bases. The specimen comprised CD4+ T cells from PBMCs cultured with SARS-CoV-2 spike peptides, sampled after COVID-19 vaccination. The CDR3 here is CASSQRGTGGLSGANVLTF. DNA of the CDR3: TGTGCCAGCAGCCAAAGGGGGACAGGGGGCCTCTCTGGGGCCAACGTCCTGACTTTC.